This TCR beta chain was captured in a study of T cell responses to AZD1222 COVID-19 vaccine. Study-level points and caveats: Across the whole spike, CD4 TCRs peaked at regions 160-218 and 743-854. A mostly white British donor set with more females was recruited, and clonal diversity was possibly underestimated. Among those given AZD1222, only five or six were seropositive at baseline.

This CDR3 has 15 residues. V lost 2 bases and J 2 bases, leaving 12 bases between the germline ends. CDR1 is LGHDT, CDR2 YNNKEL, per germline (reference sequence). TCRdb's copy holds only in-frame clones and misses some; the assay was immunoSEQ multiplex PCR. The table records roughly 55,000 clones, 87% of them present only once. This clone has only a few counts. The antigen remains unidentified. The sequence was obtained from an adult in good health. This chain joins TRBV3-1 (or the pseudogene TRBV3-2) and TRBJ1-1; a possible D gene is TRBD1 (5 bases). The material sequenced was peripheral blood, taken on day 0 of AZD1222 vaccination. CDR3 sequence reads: CASSQLTDPNTEAFF. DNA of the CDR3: TGTGCCAGCAGCCAACTGACAGATCCCAACACTGAAGCTTTCTTT.